This T cell receptor beta chain was profiled in a study of T cells in Graves' hyperthyroidism and ophthalmopathy. The study's findings and limits: In validation, the model predicted ophthalmopathy. These predictions came a median approximately 6.5 months before onset.

Amplification targeted TCR beta CDR3 regions from RNA transcripts. Researchers ran a first-round RT-PCR on the TCR CDR3 using the HTBI primer set. TCRdb re-called the multiplex PCR reads with MiXCR, one entry per CDR3 protein. The data hold about 840,000 distinct CDR3 sequences, with roughly 37% observed a single time. Trimming removed 2 bases from V and 7 bases from J, with 8 bases in between. Germline CDR1 KGHDR, CDR2 SFDVKD. The CDR3 contains 12 residues. With regard to this clonotype: Its cognate antigen is unknown.

Researchers barred patients who had uncontrolled infection, other autoimmune disease, pregnancy or lactation. Sequenced sample: blood. This rearrangement joins TRBV24-1 to TRBJ2-7; D is unclear. The clonotype comes from a man aged 18 to 30 with Graves' hyperthyroidism. CDR3 sequence: CATSDYFNEQYF. The CDR3 nucleotides are TGTGCCACCAGTGATTATTTCAATGAGCAGTACTTC.